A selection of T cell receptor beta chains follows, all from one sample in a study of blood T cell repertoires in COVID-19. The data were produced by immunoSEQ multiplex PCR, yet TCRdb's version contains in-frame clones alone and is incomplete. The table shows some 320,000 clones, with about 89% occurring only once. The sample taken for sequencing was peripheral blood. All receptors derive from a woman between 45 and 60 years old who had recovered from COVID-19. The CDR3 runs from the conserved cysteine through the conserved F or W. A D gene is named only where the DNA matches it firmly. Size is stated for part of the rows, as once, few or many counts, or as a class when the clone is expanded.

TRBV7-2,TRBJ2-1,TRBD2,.,CASSLTGGNYEQFF,TGTGCCAGCAGCTTAACCGGGGGGAATTATGAGCAGTTCTTC
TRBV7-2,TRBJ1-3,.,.,CASSLGPAGSGNTIYF,TGTGCCAGCAGCTTAGGTCCTGCGGGCTCTGGAAACACCATATATTTT
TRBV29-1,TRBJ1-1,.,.,CSASPQGNTEAFF,TGCAGCGCTTCCCCCCAGGGAAACACTGAAGCTTTCTTT
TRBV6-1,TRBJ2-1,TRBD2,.,CASSQVAGRYNEQFF,TGTGCCAGCAGTCAAGTAGCGGGAAGATACAATGAGCAGTTCTTC
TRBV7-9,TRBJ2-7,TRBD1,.,CASRRDSSYEQYF,TGTGCCAGCAGAAGGGACAGCTCCTACGAGCAGTACTTC
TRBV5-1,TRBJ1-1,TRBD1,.,CASSLGDPGQGNTEAFF,TGCGCCAGCAGCTTGGGGGACCCGGGACAGGGGAACACTGAAGCTTTCTTT
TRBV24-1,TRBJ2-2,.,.,CATKGANTGELFF,TGTGCCACCAAGGGAGCGAACACCGGGGAGCTGTTTTTT
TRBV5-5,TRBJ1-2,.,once,CASGDTSNYGYTF,TGTGCCAGCGGGGACACCTCTAACTATGGCTACACCTTC
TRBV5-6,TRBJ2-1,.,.,CASSLGDNEQFF,TGTGCCAGCAGCTTGGGAGATAATGAGCAGTTCTTC
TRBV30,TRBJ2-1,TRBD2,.,CAWSSLANEQFF,TGTGCCTGGAGTTCACTAGCGAATGAGCAGTTCTTC
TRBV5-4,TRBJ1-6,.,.,CASSLDKSSYNSPLHF,TGTGCCAGCAGCTTGGACAAAAGCTCCTATAATTCACCCCTCCACTTT
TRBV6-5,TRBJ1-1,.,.,CASSYSGWETEAFF,TGTGCCAGCAGTTACTCCGGGTGGGAGACTGAAGCTTTCTTT